The present T cell receptor (beta chain) was sequenced within a study of cytomegalovirus exposure and HLA in healthy donors. CDR1 and CDR2 (germline): MNHEY, SMNVEV (reference sequence). Trimming took 3 bases from V and 8 from J; bases not matched to a gene: 8. This CDR3 comprises 15 residues. 60 Vbeta and 13 Jbeta primers were used in PCR. TCRdb keeps only in-frame clones here, not all; method: immunoSEQ multiplex PCR. In the table there are approximately 150,000 clones, roughly three quarters of which are singletons. The rearrangement uses TRBV27 and TRBJ1-4; 8 nucleotides match TRBD1. The receptor was isolated from a man younger than 30 in good health and CMV-seropositive. Material: PBMCs. For the CDR3, the DNA is TGTGCCAGCAGTTTTTTCCAGGGGGCTGGGGAAAAACTGTTTTTT. This codes for CASSFFQGAGEKLFF.